The present TCR beta chain was sequenced within a study of shared clonotypes between healthy human individuals. Across the study: There were three CD4 naive, three CD4 memory, two CD8 naive and one CD8 memory plates per donor.

The CDR3 sequence is 15 residues long. From germline, CDR1 is SNHLY and CDR2 FYNNEI. Trimming left V 9 bases short and J 7 bases short, with 22 bases between. A CD45RA-negative memory subset and a CD45RA+ naive subset were separated from the CD4+ cells. The repertoire was sequenced with immunoSEQ multiplex PCR; TCRdb's copy has only in-frame clones and lacks some. Seen here are under 1,900,000 clones, 98% to 99% observed once, and the top ten hold 0.36%. Regarding this clone: Its antigen is as yet unknown.

Study results and caveats: In having few donors, the study represented limited genetic and exposure-history diversity. Generally, naive subsets came out with larger estimated richness than memory subsets.

This TCR was sampled from a young man in good health. Sequences were obtained from naive CD4+ T cells sorted from blood. Subset noted: CD45RA+ positively selected. The chain links TRBV2 to TRBJ2-1; maybe TRBD1 (6 bases). The CDR3 nucleotides read TGTGCCAGTTTTACCGGGACAAACTTTGTTAATGAGCAGTTCTTC. This codes for CASFTGTNFVNEQFF.